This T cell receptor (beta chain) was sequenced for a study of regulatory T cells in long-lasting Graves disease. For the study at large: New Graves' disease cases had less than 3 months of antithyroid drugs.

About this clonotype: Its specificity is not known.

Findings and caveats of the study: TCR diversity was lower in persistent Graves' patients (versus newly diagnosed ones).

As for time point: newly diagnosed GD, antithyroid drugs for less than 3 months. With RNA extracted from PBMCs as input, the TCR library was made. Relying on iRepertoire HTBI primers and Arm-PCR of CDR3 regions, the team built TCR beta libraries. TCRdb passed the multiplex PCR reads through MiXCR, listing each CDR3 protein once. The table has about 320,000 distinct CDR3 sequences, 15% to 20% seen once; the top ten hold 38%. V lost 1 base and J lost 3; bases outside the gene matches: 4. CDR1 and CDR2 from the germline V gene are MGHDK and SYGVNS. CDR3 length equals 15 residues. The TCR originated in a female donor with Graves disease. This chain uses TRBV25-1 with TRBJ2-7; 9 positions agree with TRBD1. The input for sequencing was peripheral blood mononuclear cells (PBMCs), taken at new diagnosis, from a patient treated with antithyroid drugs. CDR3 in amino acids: CASSEFGDRVYEQYF. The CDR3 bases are TGTGCCAGCAGTGAATTTGGGGACAGGGTCTACGAGCAGTACTTC.